Below, 16 T cell receptor beta chains from the same sample are listed, as sequenced in a study of neurological immune-mediated disorders (dated by TCRdb to about 2019). The library was obtained by 5' RACE. Instrument used: Illumina HiSeq 2500. The public reads were quality trimmed at Q25 with fastp and then assembled into clones with MiXCR by TCRdb, keeping productive beta chains. When rows share a CDR3 protein, they turn into one entry using the most common DNA and genes. This sample comprises some 30,000 distinct CDR3 sequences, approximately 5% of them detected only once. Of the sample, approximately 2.1% falls within the top ten clones. Sequenced: CD4+ T cells from blood. The receptor source for this set is a woman aged 50 to 65 in good health.

At least ten counts were recorded for this clonotype. The chain recombines TRBV20-1 with TRBJ2-3, with TRBD2 matching over 8 bases. Germline-derived CDR1 and CDR2 are DFQATT and SNEGSKA (reference sequence). J lost 6 bases, V lost 4 bases, and 6 bases had no gene match. The length of the CDR3 is 13 residues. CDR3 sequence reads: CSAIVAGYDTQYF. CDR3 nucleotide sequence: TGCAGTGCTATCGTAGCGGGGTACGATACGCAGTATTTT.

There are many counts of this clonotype. The genes are TRBV4-2 and TRBJ2-1; TRBD1 matches at 8 bases. Germline V gene data show CDR1 as LGHNA and CDR2 as YNFKEQ. CDR3 size: 15 residues. V shed 4 bases, J shed 3 bases, and the junction held 5 bases outside the gene matches. Here the CDR3 reads CASSPGQGGYNEQFF. The CDR3, as DNA: TGTGCCAGCAGCCCCGGACAGGGCGGCTACAATGAGCAGTTCTTC.

This clonotype was counted at least ten times. J is TRBJ2-1 and V is TRBV4-3; the match to TRBD2 covers 13 bases. The CDR3 covers 16 residues. Trimming at V came to 6 bases and at J to 9 bases, leaving 11 bases not matched to a gene. Looked up from germline, CDR1 is LGHNA and CDR2 is YSLEER. The CDR3 nucleotides read TGCGCCAGCAGTCGAACCGGGACTAGCGGGATGGGTGAGCAGTTCTTC. This gives the protein CASSRTGTSGMGEQFF.

This clonotype was seen at least ten times. V and J are TRBV6-5 and TRBJ2-5; D gene unclear. The CDR3 consists of 14 residues. Germline CDR1 reads MNHEY; CDR2 reads SVGAGI. Trimming took off 0 bases at V and 5 bases at J, with 10 bases between the two ends. The CDR3 nucleotides read TGTGCCAGCAGTTACTCGGGGTTCCGGGAGACCCAGTACTTC. Protein product: CASSYSGFRETQYF.

This clonotype was observed many times. The rearrangement joins TRBV7-6 to TRBJ2-3; TRBD1 is a possible D gene (5 bases). This CDR3 is built from 16 residues. V lost 4 bases and J lost 1, with 15 bases in between. The V gene's germline CDR1 is SGHVS and CDR2 FNYEAQ. The CDR3 spells CASSSPPQGRTDTQYF. CDR3 in DNA: TGTGCCAGCAGCTCCCCTCCCCAGGGCCGCACAGATACGCAGTATTTT. Variable domain in full (rest from reference TRBV7-6 and TRBJ2-3): GAGVSQSPRYKVTKRGQDVALRCDPISGHVSLYWYRQALGQGPEFLTYFNYEAQQDKSGLPNDRFSAERPEGSISTLTIQRTEQRDSAMYRCASSSPPQGRTDTQYFGPGTRLTVL.

This clonotype was seen at least ten times. This chain links TRBV27 with TRBJ2-2; no clear D. There are 15 residues in the CDR3. V dropped 2 bases and J dropped 4 bases, with 11 bases sitting between them. Germline V CDR1 and CDR2: MNHEY, SMNVEV (reference sequence). The CDR3 reads CASSLGGIGTGELFF. In nucleotides, the CDR3 is TGTGCCAGCAGTTTAGGTGGGATAGGCACCGGGGAGCTGTTTTTT.

The sample holds a few counts of this clonotype. V usage is TRBV11-3 and J usage is TRBJ2-1; D ambiguous. CDR1 and CDR2 (germline): SGHNT, YENEEA. V was shortened by 0 bases and J by 0 bases, with 6 bases between the two germline ends. The CDR3 spans 15 residues. The CDR3 DNA reads as TGTGCCAGCAGCTTAGACTCGTACTCCTACAATGAGCAGTTCTTC. It yields the protein CASSLDSYSYNEQFF.

This clonotype was seen at least ten times. The rearrangement joins TRBV20-1 to TRBJ2-1; TRBD1 aligns across 8 bases. The CDR3 spans 14 residues. J gave up 8 bases and V 4 bases, and 10 bases lay outside the gene matches. Germline values: CDR1 DFQATT, CDR2 SNEGSKA (reference sequence). CDR3 loop: CSATGDRFLYEQFF. In DNA, the CDR3 is TGCAGTGCTACTGGGGACAGGTTTTTGTATGAGCAGTTCTTC.

This clonotype has a count of ten or more. The V gene is TRBV20-1, the J gene TRBJ1-4; D possibly corresponds to TRBD1 (5 bases). V was pared by 3 bases and J by 5 bases, with 13 bases between. The germline CDR1 and CDR2 sequences are DFQATT and SNEGSKA (reference sequence). This CDR3 region has 14 residues. CDR3 bases: TGCAGTGCTAGCGCAGGGCCCAGGAATGAAAAACTGTTTTTT. It encodes CSASAGPRNEKLFF.

There are many counts of this clonotype. The chain links TRBV28 to TRBJ2-1; 12 bases align to TRBD2. This CDR3 is 16 amino acids long. J gave up 10 bases and V 7 bases, and 14 bases lay outside the gene matches. Per the germline V gene, CDR1 is MDHEN and CDR2 is SYDVKM. The CDR3 spells CASTSPTTSGRGEQFF. The CDR3 nucleotides read TGTGCCAGCACCTCTCCGACGACTAGCGGGAGAGGGGAGCAGTTCTTC.

This clonotype was seen at least ten times. The CDR3 reads CSAMSRWDVISNQPQHF. CDR3 bases: TGCAGTGCTATGAGCAGGTGGGACGTCATTAGCAATCAGCCCCAGCATTTT. The chain links TRBV20-1 to TRBJ1-5, with D possibly being TRBD1 (5 bases). The germline CDR1 and CDR2 sequences are DFQATT and SNEGSKA (reference sequence). The CDR3 is 17 amino acids. The V and J ends lost 4 bases and 0 bases respectively, with 19 bases between them.

This clonotype has a handful of counts. The chain couples TRBV6-2 or TRBV6-3 to TRBJ1-1; D unclear. The CDR3 length is 15 residues. The germline V gene has CDR1 MNHEY and CDR2 SVGEGT. Trimming took off 9 bases at V and 7 bases at J, with 24 bases between the two ends. The CDR3 bases are TGTGCCAGTAGCCTACGCGACCGGGCGAAACTTGAAGCTTTCTTT. It codes for CASSLRDRAKLEAFF.

This clonotype was seen ten or more times. The DNA of the CDR3 is TGTGCCAGCAGCGTAGAAGGAGATGAAAAACTGTTTTTT. This gives the protein CASSVEGDEKLFF. The genes are TRBV9 and TRBJ1-4; no reliable D call. Per the germline V gene, CDR1 is SGDLS and CDR2 is YYNGEE. The CDR3 runs 13 residues. V was pared by 0 bases and J by 6 bases, with 6 bases between.

This clonotype was seen at least ten times. The rearrangement joins TRBV9 to TRBJ2-3; D uncertain. This CDR3 region has 14 residues. From germline, CDR1 is SGDLS and CDR2 YYNGEE. The germline V and J ends were trimmed by 1 base and 0 bases, with 6 bases remaining between them. CDR3 coding DNA: TGTGCCAGCAGCGTATTTCGGAGCACAGATACGCAGTATTTT. Translating gives CASSVFRSTDTQYF. The variable domain in full, with the rest retrieved from reference TRBV9 and TRBJ2-3, is DSGVTQTPKHLITATGQRVTLRCSPRSGDLSVYWYQQSLDQGLQFLIQYYNGEERAKGNILERFSAQQFPDLHSELNLSSLELGDSALYFCASSVFRSTDTQYFGPGTRLTVL.

This clonotype was counted many times. The chain uses TRBV6-1 and TRBJ2-3; 11 bases fit TRBD2. The CDR3 runs 15 residues. The V gene's germline CDR1 is MNHNS and CDR2 SASEGT. The V and J ends lost 9 bases and 5 bases, in that order; junction bases with no gene match: 10. CDR3 protein: CASSWTSGLEDTQYF. CDR3 DNA sequence: TGTGCCAGTTCCTGGACTAGCGGGCTAGAAGATACGCAGTATTTT.

This clonotype was seen repeatedly, ten times or more. V usage is TRBV5-5 and J usage is TRBJ1-4; no definite D call. Germline loops: CDR1 SGHKS, CDR2 YYEKEE (reference sequence). V lost 1 base and J 4 bases, leaving 8 bases between the germline ends. This CDR3 is built from 14 residues. CDR3 region: CASSLNNYNEKLFF. As DNA, the CDR3 is TGTGCCAGCAGCTTGAACAACTATAATGAAAAACTGTTTTTT.